This TCR beta chain derives from a study of shared clonotypes between healthy human individuals (dated by TCRdb to about 2020). Looking at the study overall: The cohort included three men and a couple of women between 18 and 49 years of age. To estimate repertoire size and how much clonotype sharing occurs between individuals, the study deeply sequenced the blood TCR repertoires of roughly 5 healthy adults. Per donor, three plates each were used for CD4 naive and CD4 memory, two for CD8 naive, and one for CD8 memory. Libraries were prepared and TCR repertoires were sequenced by different laboratories using diverse techniques, in order to increase sequencing depth and limit assay-specific biases. Between about 0.9 and 8.9 billion PBMCs per donor were obtained by leukapheresis. Results the study describes overall, beyond this receptor: Pairwise subsampling indicated that sequencing depth was expected to affect the degree of clonotype sharing among donors. Across a handful of donors, approximately 4.6% of naive CD4, approximately 3.6% of naive CD8, about 2% of memory CD4, and 0.4% of memory CD8 clonotypes were shared. Incomplete sequencing was indicated by rarefaction of sorted-subset datasets, despite the large sequencing depth. Naive subsets generally had larger estimated clonotype richness than memory subsets. The small number of donors limited the genetic and exposure-history diversity represented. Compared with non-shared clonotypes, the clonotypes found in all four sorted-subset donors had higher generation probabilities. Sampling was limited to blood, and TCR repertoires in tissue likely differ from TCR repertoires in blood.

Comments on this clone: Its target antigen remains unknown. There are no base qualities to consult, and no much larger clone falls within one base.

CD8 naive samples were CD45RO-negative cells positively selected for CCR7, giving a CD45RA+CCR7+ population that excluded TemRA cells. The donors were healthy, HIV-negative adults with no recently reported acute infections or vaccinations. Only Caucasian adults living in Nashville, Tennessee, USA were represented among the donors. Blood was collected by leukapheresis, and PBMCs were isolated by Ficoll-Histopaque density gradient centrifugation and then cryopreserved in liquid nitrogen vapor phase. Analytical flow cytometry was used to check the purity and quantity of each magnetically sorted T cell population. Genomic DNA was isolated from every sorted fraction and measured by UV absorbance on a Nanodrop 2000c. The CDR3 measures 17 amino acids from cysteine to phenylalanine. Only the CDR3 portion is preserved as DNA: 51 bases, with reading frame beginning at the first base. From a lookup of the germline V gene, CDR1 and CDR2 are SGHVS and FQNEAQ. The germline V end is reduced by 4 bases and the J end by 0 bases; junction bases left unmatched: 9.

TCR CDR3 regions were amplified from genomic DNA by multiplex PCR using the deep immunoSEQ assay. Extracted genomic DNA from each cell subset was distributed evenly across all wells of several immunoSEQ 96-well plates, and each plate was treated as a replicate. For sorted subsets, each replicate PCR was loaded with 200 ng genomic DNA, equivalent to some 31,000 T cell genomes. Purified libraries were quantified with a Qubit 3.0 fluorometer, sized on a Bioanalyzer 2100, and re-quantified with the KAPA Library Quantification kit. A separate single-read 150-cycle Illumina NextSeq 550 flow cell was used to sequence each immunoSEQ 96-well plate. The paper's data handling went like this. The immunoSEQ output contained only junctional sequences without quality scores, so filtering could not match that applied to full-length reads. To assign V/J genes and CDR3, sequences were annotated using PyIR, a Python wrapper for IgBLAST v1.9, with IMGT germline references. Any read was removed if the V/J assignment was weak (E-value above 1e-6), the CDR3 was missing, or the read contained stop codons, out-of-frame junctions, or ambiguous translated residues. V3J clonotypes were defined by identical inferred V gene, J gene, and CDR3 amino acid sequence. Percentage overlap between repertoires was calculated by dividing the number of shared unique clonotypes by the size of the smaller repertoire. RTK rarefaction, the Chao1 estimator, and Recon v2.1 estimates of unobserved clonotypes were used to assess repertoire richness. Generation probabilities for all TCRbeta clonotypes obtained by the gDNA method from a handful of donors were computed using OLGA. As stored in TCRdb, this immuneACCESS dataset retains in-frame rearrangements with V and J assigned. A fraction of the clones does not appear; measured against another copy, unresolved V genes explain less than half of the discrepancy, and the remainder lacks a known reason. The DNA gave D and trimming, while V, J and clone size come from that table. The sample table contains around 2.1 million clones; only one count was recorded for around 93% of them. The ten largest clones represent about 1.8% of the sample.

Sample: naive CD8+ T cells from PBMCs. Explained via the paper, the cell subset or site label denotes: CD45RA+CCR7+. The chain is assembled from TRBV7-8 and TRBJ2-1; TRBD2 aligns with 7 central bases. The source is a man younger than 35 in good health. Some clones in this sample may be carry-over from other donors' samples. The CDR3 amino acid sequence is: CASSSLGGSGSYNEQFF. The nucleotide sequence reads TGTGCCAGCAGCTCCCTGGGCGGGAGTGGCTCCTACAATGAGCAGTTCTTC.